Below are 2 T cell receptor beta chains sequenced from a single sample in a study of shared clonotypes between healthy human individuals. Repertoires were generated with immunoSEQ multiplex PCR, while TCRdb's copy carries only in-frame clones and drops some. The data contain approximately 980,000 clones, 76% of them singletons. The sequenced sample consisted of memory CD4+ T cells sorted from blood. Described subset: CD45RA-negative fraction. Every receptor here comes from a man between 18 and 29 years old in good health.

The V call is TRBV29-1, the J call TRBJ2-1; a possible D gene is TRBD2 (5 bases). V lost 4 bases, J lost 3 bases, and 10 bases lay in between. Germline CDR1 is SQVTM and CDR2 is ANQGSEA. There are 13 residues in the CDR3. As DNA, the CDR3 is TGCAGCGTTGCGCGGGCGGACTACAATGAGCAGTTCTTC. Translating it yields CSVARADYNEQFF.

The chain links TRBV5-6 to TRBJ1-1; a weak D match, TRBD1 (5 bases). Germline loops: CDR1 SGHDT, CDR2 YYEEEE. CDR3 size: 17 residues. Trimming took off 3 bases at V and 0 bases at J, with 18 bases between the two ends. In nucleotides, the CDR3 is TGTGCCAGCAGCTCCCCCCTTAGGGGCACGATGAACACTGAAGCTTTCTTT. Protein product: CASSSPLRGTMNTEAFF.